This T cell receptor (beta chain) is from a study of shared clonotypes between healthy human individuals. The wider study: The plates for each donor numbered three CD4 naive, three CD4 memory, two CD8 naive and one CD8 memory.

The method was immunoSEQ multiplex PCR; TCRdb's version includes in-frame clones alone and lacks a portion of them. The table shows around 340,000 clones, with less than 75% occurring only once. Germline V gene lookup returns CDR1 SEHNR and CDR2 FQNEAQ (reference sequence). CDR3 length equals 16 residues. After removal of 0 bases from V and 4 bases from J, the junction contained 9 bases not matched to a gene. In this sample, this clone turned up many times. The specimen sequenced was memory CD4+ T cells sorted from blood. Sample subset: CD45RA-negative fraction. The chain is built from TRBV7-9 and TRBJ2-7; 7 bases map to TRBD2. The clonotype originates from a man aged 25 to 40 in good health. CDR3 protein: CASSLAKTSTGYEQYF. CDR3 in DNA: TGTGCCAGCAGCTTAGCCAAGACTAGCACGGGGTACGAGCAGTACTTC.